Listed below are T cell receptor beta chains from one sample, sequenced in a study of blood T cell repertoires in COVID-19. Assay: immunoSEQ multiplex PCR; the TCRdb copy retains only in-frame clones and omits some. This table has about 300,000 clones, approximately 89% appearing once. Sequencing was carried out using peripheral blood. The receptor set was obtained from a woman aged 30 to 39 with COVID-19, enrolled during active disease. Both conserved end residues are part of each CDR3. D genes are given only for firm matches. Clone size, where shown, is once, few, many, or a class for clones that have expanded.

CDR3nt,CDR3aa,abundance,j_gene,d_gene,v_gene
TGTGCCAGCAGCGTAGATGGGGGGAGAGAGACCCAGTACTTC,CASSVDGGRETQYF,-,TRBJ2-5,-,TRBV9
TGTGCCAGCTCACCGGGGACAGGATCTACCTACGAGCAGTACTTC,CASSPGTGSTYEQYF,-,TRBJ2-7,TRBD1,TRBV18
TGTGCCAGCAGCTTAGCGACAGGGACTCGCACCTTC,CASSLATGTRTF,-,TRBJ1-2,TRBD1,TRBV7-9
TGTGCCAGCAGTCCCGACAGAAACTACTATGGCTACACCTTC,CASSPDRNYYGYTF,-,TRBJ1-2,-,TRBV5-4
TGTGCCAGCAGTGTAGAGGCTAGCCAGAACACCGGGGAGCTGTTTTTT,CASSVEASQNTGELFF,once,TRBJ2-2,-,TRBV2
TGCGCCAGCAGCCAAATTCTTGCAGGGACAGATACGCAGTATTTT,CASSQILAGTDTQYF,once,TRBJ2-3,-,TRBV4-1
TGTGCCAGCAGCTTAACGAGAGCTAACTATGGCTACACCTTC,CASSLTRANYGYTF,-,TRBJ1-2,-,TRBV7-9
TGCGCCAGCAGCAAAATGACAGCGCAAGAGACCCAGTACTTC,CASSKMTAQETQYF,-,TRBJ2-5,-,TRBV5-1
TGTGCCAGCAGCCAAGGGCGGGGTACGCAGTATTTT,CASSQGRGTQYF,-,TRBJ2-3,-,TRBV3-1/TRBV3-2
TGTGCCAGCAGTTCCTCCCTTGGGCCCCTGAGCTACACCTTC,CASSSSLGPLSYTF,few,TRBJ1-2,-,TRBV27
TGTGCCAGCAGCCCGCTGACAGGGACCTCTGGAAACACCATATATTTT,CASSPLTGTSGNTIYF,-,TRBJ1-3,TRBD1,TRBV3-1/TRBV3-2
TGTGCCAGCAGCTTAGCAGAGGGATTCGGCTACACCTTC,CASSLAEGFGYTF,once,TRBJ1-2,-,TRBV7-2
TGCGCCAGCAGCCAAGGACAGGGGAGCGGCTATGGCTACACCTTC,CASSQGQGSGYGYTF,few,TRBJ1-2,TRBD1,TRBV4-3
TGTGCCAGCAGCCAAGCAAGCACAGATACGCAGTATTTT,CASSQASTDTQYF,-,TRBJ2-3,-,TRBV3-1/TRBV3-2
TGTGCCAGCAGCTCAGGGGGAAACTCCTACGAGCAGTACTTC,CASSSGGNSYEQYF,-,TRBJ2-7,TRBD1,TRBV5-4
TGTGCCAGCTTCCGGACTAGCGGAGGGGATACGCAGTATTTT,CASFRTSGGDTQYF,-,TRBJ2-3,TRBD2,TRBV7-8
TGTGCCAGCAGACCCCGGACAGGGGTGAACACCGGGGAGCTGTTTTTT,CASRPRTGVNTGELFF,-,TRBJ2-2,TRBD1,TRBV28
TGTGCCAGCAGCTTAGATCAGGGGAGGGGTGAAGCTTTCTTT,CASSLDQGRGEAFF,-,TRBJ1-1,-,TRBV11-2
TGTGCCAGTAGTGGCAGGAGGGCGAGGCGGGTGAACACTGAAGCTTTCTTT,CASSGRRARRVNTEAFF,-,TRBJ1-1,-,TRBV19
TGCAGCGTTGAGGGAATAAACGGGAGCCCCTACGAGCAGTACTTC,CSVEGINGSPYEQYF,-,TRBJ2-7,-,TRBV29-1
TGTGCCAGCAGCCAGACCGCGGGGGGGTACACCGGGGAGCTGTTTTTT,CASSQTAGGYTGELFF,-,TRBJ2-2,TRBD2,TRBV3-1/TRBV3-2
TGCGCCAGCAGCTTGGAACCCCCGGGGATCGGTAATGAAAAACTGTTTTTT,CASSLEPPGIGNEKLFF,-,TRBJ1-4,-,TRBV5-1
TGTGCCAGCAGCCAAGGTCTGCGGGGGGGAAGGACAGATACGCAGTATTTT,CASSQGLRGGRTDTQYF,-,TRBJ2-3,TRBD2,TRBV3-1/TRBV3-2
TGTGCCAGCAGGTCCTTCTACGAGCAGTACTTC,CASRSFYEQYF,-,TRBJ2-7,-,TRBV11-2
TGTGCCAGCAGTTCACTACAGGGGATTGATCAGCCCCAGCATTTT,CASSSLQGIDQPQHF,-,TRBJ1-5,TRBD1,TRBV27
TGTGCCAGCACCAGTATGAACACTGAAGCTTTCTTT,CASTSMNTEAFF,-,TRBJ1-1,-,TRBV7-9
TGTGCCAGCAGCTTAGGAGAGGGCGGCTACACCTTC,CASSLGEGGYTF,-,TRBJ1-2,-,TRBV7-9
TGTGCCAGTAGTATCGAGGCCTTGAACACTGAAGCTTTCTTT,CASSIEALNTEAFF,once,TRBJ1-1,-,TRBV19
TGTGCCAGCAACCTAGGGAGTAGGAATGAGCAGTTCTTC,CASNLGSRNEQFF,-,TRBJ2-1,-,TRBV12-3/TRBV12-4
TGTGCCAGCAGCGTAGGGCAGACTATGAACACTGAAGCTTTCTTT,CASSVGQTMNTEAFF,-,TRBJ1-1,-,TRBV9
TGTGCCAGCAGTGAACAGGGGTCTTCACCCCTCCACTTT,CASSEQGSSPLHF,-,TRBJ1-6,-,TRBV25-1
TGTGCCAGCAGTTACTCGATGGCCAGGGCTGGAAACACCATATATTTT,CASSYSMARAGNTIYF,-,TRBJ1-3,-,TRBV6-5
TGTGCCAGCAGCCCTCATTTCCGGGATGAGCAGTTCTTC,CASSPHFRDEQFF,once,TRBJ2-1,-,TRBV9
TGTGCCAGCAGCTTAGATAGTGGTGAGCAGTTCTTC,CASSLDSGEQFF,-,TRBJ2-1,-,TRBV7-2
TGTGCCAGCAGCCGACGCGGGCCCCTCCACTTT,CASSRRGPLHF,few,TRBJ1-6,-,TRBV3-1/TRBV3-2
TGTGCCAGCAGCCGATATGGGACAGACTCTGGAAACACCATATATTTT,CASSRYGTDSGNTIYF,-,TRBJ1-3,TRBD1,TRBV5-5
TGTGCCAGCAGCCTCTTCGGGACTAAGGAAGCTTTCTTT,CASSLFGTKEAFF,once,TRBJ1-1,-,TRBV5-6
TGTGCCAGTAGACAGGGTGAAGCCAAATTAGGTGGCTACACCTTC,CASRQGEAKLGGYTF,-,TRBJ1-2,-,TRBV19
TGTGCCAGCAGCTTAGGGAGCTCCTACAATGAGCAGTTCTTC,CASSLGSSYNEQFF,-,TRBJ2-1,-,TRBV11-3
TGTGCCAGCTCACCGTTGACAGACCTTGAGCAGTTCTTC,CASSPLTDLEQFF,-,TRBJ2-1,-,TRBV18
TGCGCCAGCAGCGTCGGGACAGAAGGCTACACCTTC,CASSVGTEGYTF,-,TRBJ1-2,TRBD1,TRBV5-1
TGTGCCAGCAGCTCAATTGGGACAGCGGAGACCCAGTACTTC,CASSSIGTAETQYF,-,TRBJ2-5,TRBD1,TRBV11-2
TGTGCCAGCAGCCTCCGCGAGGGGGCTGATGGCTACACCTTC,CASSLREGADGYTF,-,TRBJ1-2,TRBD1,TRBV6-5
TGTGCCAGCAGTTTAAAACGGGACAGGGATAACTATGGCTACACCTTC,CASSLKRDRDNYGYTF,-,TRBJ1-2,TRBD1,TRBV27
TGCAGTGCTCTTGTCTTCGATACGCAGTATTTT,CSALVFDTQYF,-,TRBJ2-3,-,TRBV20-1
TGTGCCAGCACCCCGGGGTATAATTCACCCCTCCACTTT,CASTPGYNSPLHF,-,TRBJ1-6,-,TRBV6-5
TGTGCCAGCAGTCTTGTGGGCCAGCAGCCCCAGCATTTT,CASSLVGQQPQHF,-,TRBJ1-5,-,TRBV6-5